This T cell receptor (beta chain) was found in a study of CXCR3-negative and CXCR3-positive naive CD8 T cells. Study as a whole: TRB reads totalled about 150 million, about 1.5 +/- 0.3 million per library. General study results and limits: TRBV-TRBJ usage was similar across naive CXCR3 subsets but distinct in memory cells. In cryopreserved cells, CXCR3 expression partially decreased, and fresh PBMCs were used in most assays.

CDR3 length: 14 amino acids. The V gene's germline CDR1 is MDHEN and CDR2 SYDVKM. UMI-tagged TRB cDNA libraries were built via 5' RACE. Reprocessing the 5' RACE reads, TCRdb reports a single entry for every CDR3 protein and omits DNA. Found here are about 22,000 distinct CDR3 sequences; the top ten clones hold roughly a fifth. To note about this clonotype: Its specificity is unknown.

The sorting of each CD8+ T cell subset was done in triplicate, at over 250,000 cells each. This TCR came from a human donor in good health. Some clones in this sample may be carry-over from other donors' samples. The chain links TRBV28 to TRBJ2-5; TCRdb's D call of TRBD2 is untestable without DNA. Sequenced material: memory CD8+ T cells from blood. CDR3 sequence reads: CASRPSGGQETQYF.